The clone carrying this T cell receptor (beta chain) was seen just once. CDR1 and CDR2 from the germline V gene are LNHDA and SQIVND (reference sequence). The germline V and J ends were trimmed by 8 bases and 8 bases, with 13 bases remaining between them. There are 12 residues in the CDR3. This sample is part of a study of blood T cell repertoires in COVID-19. Across the whole study: Donors in the United States, Italy and Spain gave samples during acute or convalescent COVID-19. Nucleic acid was either cDNA or gDNA, and it came from T cells, B-cell-depleted T cells, or PBMCs.

In the original workflow: Reference gene primer amplification in the assay estimated nucleated cell counts. Clones were sequenced by immunoSEQ multiplex PCR, and TCRdb holds only the in-frame ones, with some missing. D and trimming come from the DNA, and the V and J calls and clone size come from that table. The data contain about 90,000 clones, just under 85% of them singletons. The sequenced sample consisted of peripheral blood. This TCR was sampled from a woman between 70 and 85 years old with active or convalescent COVID-19. This chain links TRBV19 with TRBJ2-1; TRBD1 is a possible D gene (6 bases). The CDR3: CASGRGAYEQFF. CDR3 bases: TGTGCCAGTGGCAGGGGCGCCTATGAGCAGTTCTTC.